Included here is one T cell receptor beta chain sequence, with context. Germline is not matched at one junction end, which may reflect a read error. The sample comes from a study of OX40 agonist ivuxolimab in advanced cancers. Here immunoSEQ multiplex PCR was the method, and the copy in TCRdb shows in-frame clones only, minus some. Among 55,000 to 70,000 clones listed, approximately 83% were seen once. In germline, CDR1 is MNHNY, CDR2 SVGAGI (reference sequence). The CDR3 has 13 amino acids. This chain uses TRBV6-6 with TRBJ2-7; no definite D call. This clonotype was sampled from an adult with an advanced solid tumor such as melanoma, head and neck, liver or kidney cancer. Sequenced here: CD4+ or CD8+ T cells sorted from blood, sampled in a trial of the OX40 agonist ivuxolimab. CDR3 DNA sequence: TGTGCCAGCATGATGGACGGCAGATACGGGCAGTACTTC. Translated: CASMMDGRYGQYF.